This T cell receptor (beta chain) was sequenced for a study of blood T cell repertoires in COVID-19. Across the whole study: Both acute and convalescent COVID-19 samples were obtained from the United States, Italy and Spain. Sources were T cells, B-cell-depleted T cells, or PBMCs; the material itself was cDNA or gDNA.

Enrolled during active infection, Seattle patients were then followed longitudinally. As originally analysed: Reference gene primer amplification in the assay estimated nucleated cell counts. Some clones are missing from TCRdb's copy, which holds only in-frame ones; the method was immunoSEQ multiplex PCR. V and J calls and clone size follow that table, whereas D and trimming were derived from the DNA. Here the sample spans 200,000 to 250,000 clones, 86% being singletons. CDR3 length: 13 amino acids. V was pared by 10 bases and J by 5 bases, with 5 bases of the junction left unmatched. The germline V gene encodes CDR1 MDHEN and CDR2 SYDVKM.

The TCR sequence derives from a woman between 45 and 60 years old with COVID-19, enrolled during active disease. Specimen: peripheral blood. This rearrangement joins TRBV28 to TRBJ1-5; 10 bases agree with TRBD1. The CDR3 nucleotides are TGTGCCACCGACAGGGGGCTTCATCAGCCCCAGCATTTT. Encoded protein: CATDRGLHQPQHF.